These T cell receptor beta chains were read from a single sample in a study of T cell responses to AZD1222 COVID-19 vaccine. This table comes from immunoSEQ multiplex PCR, and its TCRdb copy is limited to in-frame clones, with some not included. The sample lists about 130,000 clones; over 75% were seen once. This sample comprised peripheral blood, obtained on day 0 of AZD1222 vaccination. These TCRs come from an adult in good health. Each CDR3 is given with its conserved first and last residue. The D gene is left open where the match is weak. Part of the rows lack a size; the others show once, few, many or a class for expanded clones.

TRBV10-1	TRBD1	TRBJ2-3	14	few	TGCGCCAGCAGTGGACAGGGGACCTCAGATACGCAGTATTTT	CASSGQGTSDTQYF
TRBV27	TRBD2	TRBJ2-1	15	-	TGTGCCAGCAGTTTGACTAGCAGTAACTACAATGAGCAGTTCTTC	CASSLTSSNYNEQFF
TRBV6-5	-	TRBJ2-7	14	-	TGTGCCAGCAGCCAACCGGGGGTGGCGTACGAGCAGTACTTC	CASSQPGVAYEQYF
TRBV24-1	TRBD2	TRBJ2-3	15	once	TGTGCCACCAGGTCGGGACTAGCGGGAGAAGATACGCAGTATTTT	CATRSGLAGEDTQYF
TRBV14	TRBD1	TRBJ1-1	13	-	TGTGCCAGCAGCTCACAGGGGGGTGCTGAAGCTTTCTTT	CASSSQGGAEAFF
TRBV6-1	TRBD2	TRBJ2-7	14	-	TGTGCCAGCAGTGAAATGCTAGCGGGGGACGAGCAGTACTTC	CASSEMLAGDEQYF
TRBV18	-	TRBJ1-5	15	-	TGTGCCAGCTCACCGCCTAATGGGGGTGATCAGCCCCAGCATTTT	CASSPPNGGDQPQHF
TRBV14	-	TRBJ2-5	11	-	TGTGCCAGCAGCCAGCGAGAGACCCAGTACTTC	CASSQRETQYF
TRBV7-7	-	TRBJ2-7	15	-	TGTGCCAGCAGCTTAGGACCGACAAGCTCCTACGAGCAGTACTTC	CASSLGPTSSYEQYF
TRBV2	TRBD2	TRBJ2-7	15	-	TGTGCCAGCAGTGATAATGGTGGCGGGAGAGGCACGCAGTACTTC	CASSDNGGGRGTQYF
TRBV7-2	-	TRBJ2-2	13	-	TGTGCCAGCAGCTTAGCTGGGGCCGGGGAGCTGTTTTTT	CASSLAGAGELFF
TRBV5-1	TRBD1	TRBJ2-7	14	-	TGCGCCAGCAGCTTGTCGGGACAGGGGTACGAGCAGTACTTC	CASSLSGQGYEQYF
TRBV6-5	-	TRBJ1-4	15	-	TGTGCCAGCAGTCCTCCAGGGGCAACTAATGAAAAACTGTTTTTT	CASSPPGATNEKLFF
TRBV28	-	TRBJ1-4	14	-	TGTGCCAGCAGGCCCGGGGGGGTAATTGAAAAACTGTTTTTT	CASRPGGVIEKLFF
TRBV6-5	-	TRBJ1-2	11	-	TGTGCCAGCGCCACGACCTATGGCTACACCTTC	CASATTYGYTF
TRBV4-2	-	TRBJ1-1	14	-	TGTGCCAGCAGCCAAGCAGCGGCGGCAGCCGAAGCTTTCTTT	CASSQAAAAAEAFF
TRBV6-5	-	TRBJ1-1	14	-	TGTGCCAGCAGTTTCCTCGGGGGATCCACTGAAGCTTTCTTT	CASSFLGGSTEAFF
TRBV5-1	TRBD1	TRBJ1-2	14	-	TGCGCCAGCAGCGACGGACAGGGAGTCTATGGCTACACCTTC	CASSDGQGVYGYTF
TRBV3-1/TRBV3-2	-	TRBJ2-1	13	-	TGTGCCAGCAGCCAGGCGGTGTACAATGAGCAGTTCTTC	CASSQAVYNEQFF
TRBV6-1	-	TRBJ1-3	14	-	TGTGCCAGCAGTGAACGAGGTAGTGGAAACACCATATATTTT	CASSERGSGNTIYF
TRBV18	-	TRBJ2-1	12	-	TGTGCCAGCTCACCGGATTACAATGAGCAGTTCTTC	CASSPDYNEQFF
TRBV5-1	TRBD2	TRBJ2-1	14	-	TGCGCCAGCAGCTTTAGCGGGGGGGCCAATGAGCAGTTCTTC	CASSFSGGANEQFF
TRBV10-3	TRBD1	TRBJ1-4	14	-	TGTGCCATCAGTGAGGGGACAGGGAATGAAAAACTGTTTTTT	CAISEGTGNEKLFF
TRBV6-5	TRBD1	TRBJ2-7	13	-	TGTGCCAGCAGGGACCCACAGGGGGACGAGCAGTACTTC	CASRDPQGDEQYF
TRBV29-1	-	TRBJ1-1	12	few	TGCAGCGTTCGGCCGCAGAACACTGAAGCTTTCTTT	CSVRPQNTEAFF
TRBV7-9	-	TRBJ1-1	13	-	TGTGCCAGCAGCTTAGGGTGGAACACTGAAGCTTTCTTT	CASSLGWNTEAFF
TRBV11-2	-	TRBJ2-1	17	-	TGTGCCAGCAGCCCCGGGGCTTGGGGGAGCTCCTACAATGAGCAGTTCTTC	CASSPGAWGSSYNEQFF
TRBV27	-	TRBJ1-2	13	-	TGTGCCAGCAGAGCGGGGCTGAGCTATGGCTACACCTTC	CASRAGLSYGYTF
TRBV28	-	TRBJ1-5	15	once	TGTGCCAGCAGTTTAGGGTTAGGGGTGGGTCAGCCCCAGCATTTT	CASSLGLGVGQPQHF
TRBV18	TRBD2	TRBJ2-5	17	once	TGTGCCAGCTCACCTTTCGGGACTAGCGGGGGCAAAGAGACCCAGTACTTC	CASSPFGTSGGKETQYF
TRBV6-5	TRBD1	TRBJ2-3	15	-	TGTGCCAGCAGTTACTCGAGGGGGCGGACAGATACGCAGTATTTT	CASSYSRGRTDTQYF
TRBV13	-	TRBJ1-1	13	-	TGTGCCAGCACCATAGGGGGGGGCACTGAAGCTTTCTTT	CASTIGGGTEAFF
TRBV25-1	-	TRBJ2-6	15	once	TGTGCCAGCAGTGAATGGGGGACTGGGGCCAACGTCCTGACTTTC	CASSEWGTGANVLTF
TRBV5-1	TRBD2	TRBJ2-7	16	-	TGCGCCCGCAGCTGGGCGGGGGGGGGAAGCTCCTACGAGCAGTACTTC	CARSWAGGGSSYEQYF
TRBV19	-	TRBJ2-1	15	-	TGTGCCAGTAGTGGGGGGCTCGGCTCCTACAATGAGCAGTTCTTC	CASSGGLGSYNEQFF
TRBV3-1/TRBV3-2	-	TRBJ2-7	15	-	TGTGCCAGCAGCCCCCGGGGGACACTATCCTACGAGCAGTACTTC	CASSPRGTLSYEQYF
TRBV4-1	TRBD2	TRBJ2-7	15	few	TGCGCCAGCAGCCAACTAGCGGGGGGGTCCTACGAGCAGTACTTC	CASSQLAGGSYEQYF
TRBV11-2	-	TRBJ2-5	13	-	TGTGCCAGCGGGGGGAGTAACCAAGAGACCCAGTACTTC	CASGGSNQETQYF
TRBV18	-	TRBJ2-3	14	-	TGTGCCAGCTCACCACCGGGGGCCACAGATACGCAGTATTTT	CASSPPGATDTQYF
TRBV19	-	TRBJ2-1	13	-	TGTGCCAGTAACGTGGACACTTACAATGAGCAGTTCTTC	CASNVDTYNEQFF
TRBV14	-	TRBJ2-7	14	once	TGTGCCAGCAGCCAAAGAGCAGGCTCCTACGAGCAGTACTTC	CASSQRAGSYEQYF
TRBV2	TRBD1	TRBJ2-1	14	-	TGTGCCAGCGTTACAGGGGAGTCCTACAATGAGCAGTTCTTC	CASVTGESYNEQFF
TRBV14	TRBD1	TRBJ1-5	15	-	TGTGCCAGCAGCGCAGGGGGCACTAGCAATCAGCCCCAGCATTTT	CASSAGGTSNQPQHF
TRBV5-1	-	TRBJ1-1	13	-	TGCGCCAGCAGCTTGAGTTCGGGCACTGAAGCTTTCTTT	CASSLSSGTEAFF
TRBV5-1	-	TRBJ2-7	13	-	TGCGCCAGCAGCTTGGATCTACTCTACGAGCAGTACTTC	CASSLDLLYEQYF
TRBV24-1	TRBD2	TRBJ2-7	18	-	TGTGCCACCAGTGATTTTGTTAAGGGACTACCGCTCTCCTACGAGCAGTACTTC	CATSDFVKGLPLSYEQYF
TRBV11-2	-	TRBJ1-2	14	-	TGTGCCAGCAGCCACCTCCTATCGGGCTATGGCTACACCTTC	CASSHLLSGYGYTF
TRBV18	TRBD1	TRBJ2-7	15	-	TGTGCCAGCTCTCGGACAGGGGGCGGCTCCTACGAGCAGTACTTC	CASSRTGGGSYEQYF
TRBV7-9	TRBD1	TRBJ2-7	15	-	TGTGCCAGCAGCAACGACAGGGGAGACTCCTACGAGCAGTACTTC	CASSNDRGDSYEQYF
TRBV7-6	-	TRBJ2-7	14	-	TGTGCCAGCAGCTTAGGTCCCAGCCTCTACGAGCAGTACTTC	CASSLGPSLYEQYF
TRBV28	-	TRBJ1-5	18	-	TGTGCCAGCAGTTTGGGCTTAACGCCCCCTTATAGCAATCAGCCCCAGCATTTT	CASSLGLTPPYSNQPQHF
TRBV4-2	-	TRBJ2-7	11	-	TGTGCCAGCAGCCTCCTCTACGAGCAGTACTTC	CASSLLYEQYF
TRBV10-3	-	TRBJ1-2	14	-	TGTGCCATCAGTGAGTTGTCAGCTCAAGAGGGCTACACCTTC	CAISELSAQEGYTF
TRBV5-1	-	TRBJ2-5	14	-	TGCGCCAGCAGCTTGGGGACTACACAAGAGACCCAGTACTTC	CASSLGTTQETQYF